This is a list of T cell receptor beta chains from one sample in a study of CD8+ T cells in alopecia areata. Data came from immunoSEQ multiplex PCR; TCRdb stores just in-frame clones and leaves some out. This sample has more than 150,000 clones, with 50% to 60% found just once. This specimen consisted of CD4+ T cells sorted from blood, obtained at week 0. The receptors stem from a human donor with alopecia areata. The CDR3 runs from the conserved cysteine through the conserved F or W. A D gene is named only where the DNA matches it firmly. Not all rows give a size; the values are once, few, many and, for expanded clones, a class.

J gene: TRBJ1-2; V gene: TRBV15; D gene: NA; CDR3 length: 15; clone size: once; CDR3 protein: CATSRDLLRTEGYTF; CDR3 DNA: TGTGCCACCAGCAGAGATCTGCTCAGGACAGAAGGCTACACCTTC
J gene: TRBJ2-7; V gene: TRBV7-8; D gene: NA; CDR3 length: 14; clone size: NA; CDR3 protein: CASSLAWHSYEQYF; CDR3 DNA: TGTGCCAGCAGCTTAGCGTGGCACTCCTACGAGCAGTACTTC
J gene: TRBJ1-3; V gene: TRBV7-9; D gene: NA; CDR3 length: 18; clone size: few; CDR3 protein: CASSLLVGAPSGGNTIYF; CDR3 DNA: TGTGCCAGCAGCTTGTTAGTAGGGGCTCCTTCAGGTGGAAACACCATATATTTT
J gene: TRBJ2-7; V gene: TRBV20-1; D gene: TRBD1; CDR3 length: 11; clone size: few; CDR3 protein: CSAKRDSEQYF; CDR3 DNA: TGCAGTGCGAAGAGGGACAGCGAGCAGTACTTC
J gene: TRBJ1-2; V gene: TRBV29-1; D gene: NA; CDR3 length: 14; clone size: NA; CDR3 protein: CSVEIQTETNGYTF; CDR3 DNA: TGCAGCGTTGAAATCCAAACAGAGACCAATGGCTACACCTTC
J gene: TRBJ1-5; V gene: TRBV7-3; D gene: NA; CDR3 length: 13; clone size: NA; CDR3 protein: CASSPGQTQPQHF; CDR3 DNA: TGTGCCAGCAGCCCGGGACAAACTCAGCCCCAGCATTTT
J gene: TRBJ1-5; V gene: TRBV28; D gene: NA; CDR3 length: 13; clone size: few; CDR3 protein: CASRRGVNQPQHF; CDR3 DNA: TGTGCCAGCAGGCGGGGTGTCAATCAGCCCCAGCATTTT
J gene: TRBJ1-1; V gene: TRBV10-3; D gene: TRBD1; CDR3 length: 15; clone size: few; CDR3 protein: CAISERDRGWTEAFF; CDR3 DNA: TGTGCCATCAGTGAAAGGGACAGGGGGTGGACTGAAGCTTTCTTT
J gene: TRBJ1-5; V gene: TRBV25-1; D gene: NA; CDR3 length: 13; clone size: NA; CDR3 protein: CASSTGLNQPQHF; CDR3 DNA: TGTGCCAGCAGCACAGGGCTCAATCAGCCCCAGCATTTT
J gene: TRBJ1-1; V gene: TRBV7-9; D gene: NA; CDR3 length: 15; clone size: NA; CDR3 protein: CASSPGPGVNTEAFF; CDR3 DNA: TGTGCCAGCAGTCCCGGGCCCGGGGTCAACACTGAAGCTTTCTTT
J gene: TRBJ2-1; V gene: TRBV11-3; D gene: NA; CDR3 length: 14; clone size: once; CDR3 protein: CASSSGLPYNEQFF; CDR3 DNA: TGTGCCAGCAGCTCGGGACTCCCCTACAATGAGCAGTTCTTC
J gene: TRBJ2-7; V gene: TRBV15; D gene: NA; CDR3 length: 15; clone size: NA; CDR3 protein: CATSRGAGLSYEQYF; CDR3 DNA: TGTGCCACCAGCAGAGGAGCGGGTCTCTCCTACGAGCAGTACTTC
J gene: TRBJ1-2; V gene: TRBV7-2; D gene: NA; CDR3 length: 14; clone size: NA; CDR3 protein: CASSHLGNRAGYTF; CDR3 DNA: TGTGCCAGCAGCCACCTGGGGAACCGGGCTGGCTACACCTTC
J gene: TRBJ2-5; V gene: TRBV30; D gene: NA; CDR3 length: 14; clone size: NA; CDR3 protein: CACPGTREAETQYF; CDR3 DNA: TGTGCCTGCCCAGGAACAAGAGAGGCAGAGACCCAGTACTTC
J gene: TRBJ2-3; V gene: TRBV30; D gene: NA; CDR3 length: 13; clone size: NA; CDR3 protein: CAWSVRGTDTQYF; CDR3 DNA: TGTGCCTGGAGTGTCAGAGGCACAGATACGCAGTATTTT
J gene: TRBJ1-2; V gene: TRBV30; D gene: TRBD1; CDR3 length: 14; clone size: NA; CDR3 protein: CAWRGTGGDYGYTF; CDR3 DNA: TGTGCCTGGAGGGGGACAGGGGGAGATTATGGCTACACCTTC
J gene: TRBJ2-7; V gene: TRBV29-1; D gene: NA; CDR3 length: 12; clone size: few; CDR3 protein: CSVSIGPREQYF; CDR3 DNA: TGCAGCGTAAGCATAGGACCGAGGGAGCAGTACTTC
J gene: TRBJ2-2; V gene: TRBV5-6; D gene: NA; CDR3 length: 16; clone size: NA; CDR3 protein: CASSRRAWGPGGELFF; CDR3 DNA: TGTGCCAGCAGCCGAAGGGCCTGGGGACCGGGCGGGGAGCTGTTTTTT
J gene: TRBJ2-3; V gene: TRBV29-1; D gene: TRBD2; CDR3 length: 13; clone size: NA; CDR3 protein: CSVSGLAGDTQYF; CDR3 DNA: TGCAGCGTCTCGGGACTAGCCGGTGATACGCAGTATTTT
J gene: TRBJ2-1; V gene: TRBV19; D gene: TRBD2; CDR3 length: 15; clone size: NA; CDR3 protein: CASNALAGVYNEQFF; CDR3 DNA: TGTGCCAGTAACGCACTAGCGGGGGTGTACAATGAGCAGTTCTTC
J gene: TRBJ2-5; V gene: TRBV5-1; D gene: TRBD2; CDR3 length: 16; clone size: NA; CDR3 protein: CASSPGLAGAQETQYF; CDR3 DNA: TGCGCCAGCAGCCCCGGACTAGCGGGGGCCCAAGAGACCCAGTACTTC
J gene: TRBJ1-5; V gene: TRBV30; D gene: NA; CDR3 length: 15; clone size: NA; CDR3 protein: CAWSATGLINQPQHF; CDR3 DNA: TGTGCCTGGAGTGCAACGGGACTGATCAATCAGCCCCAGCATTTT
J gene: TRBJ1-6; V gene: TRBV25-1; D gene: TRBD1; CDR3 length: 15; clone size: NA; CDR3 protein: CASSEGDRVYSPLHF; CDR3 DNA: TGTGCCAGCAGTGAAGGGGACAGGGTATATTCACCCCTCCACTTT
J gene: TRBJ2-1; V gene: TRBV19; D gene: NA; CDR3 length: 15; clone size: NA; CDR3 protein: CASSIQGNTYNEQFF; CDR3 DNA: TGTGCCAGTAGTATACAGGGCAATACCTACAATGAGCAGTTCTTC
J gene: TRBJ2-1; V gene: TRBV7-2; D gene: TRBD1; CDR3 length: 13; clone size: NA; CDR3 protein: CASSPTPGTGVFF; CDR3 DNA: TGTGCCAGCAGCCCAACACCCGGGACAGGGGTGTTCTTC
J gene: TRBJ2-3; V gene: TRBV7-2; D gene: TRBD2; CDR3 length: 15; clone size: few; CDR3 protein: CASSLQAGGADTQYF; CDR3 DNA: TGTGCCAGCAGCTTGCAAGCGGGGGGCGCGGATACGCAGTATTTT
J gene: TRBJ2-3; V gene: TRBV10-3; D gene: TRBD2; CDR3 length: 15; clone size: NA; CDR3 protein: CAISLTSGRTDTQYF; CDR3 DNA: TGTGCCATCAGCCTGACTAGCGGGCGGACAGATACGCAGTATTTT
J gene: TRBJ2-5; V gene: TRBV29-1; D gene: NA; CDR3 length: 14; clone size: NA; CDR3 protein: CSVEEAGARETQYF; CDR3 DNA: TGCAGCGTTGAAGAGGCGGGGGCACGAGAGACCCAGTACTTC
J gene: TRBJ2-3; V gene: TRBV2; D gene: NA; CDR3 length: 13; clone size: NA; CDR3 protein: CASIKGWPDTQYF; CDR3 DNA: TGTGCCAGCATTAAGGGGTGGCCAGATACGCAGTATTTT
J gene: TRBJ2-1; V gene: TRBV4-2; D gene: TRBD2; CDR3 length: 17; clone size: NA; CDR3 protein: CASSRRPGTSGYNEQFF; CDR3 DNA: TGTGCCAGCAGCCGTCGACCCGGGACTAGCGGATACAATGAGCAGTTCTTC
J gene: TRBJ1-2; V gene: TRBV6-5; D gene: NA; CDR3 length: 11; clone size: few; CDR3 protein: CASSYYGFYTF; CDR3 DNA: TGTGCCAGCAGTTACTACGGATTCTACACCTTC
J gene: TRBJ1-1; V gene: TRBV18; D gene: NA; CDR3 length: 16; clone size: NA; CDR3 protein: CASSPSPPTVGTEAFF; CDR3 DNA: TGTGCCAGCTCACCATCCCCCCCGACAGTAGGCACTGAAGCTTTCTTT
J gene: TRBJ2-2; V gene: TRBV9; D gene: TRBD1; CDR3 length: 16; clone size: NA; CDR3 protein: CASSVRTGVNTGELFF; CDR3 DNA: TGTGCCAGCAGCGTCCGGACAGGGGTGAACACCGGGGAGCTGTTTTTT
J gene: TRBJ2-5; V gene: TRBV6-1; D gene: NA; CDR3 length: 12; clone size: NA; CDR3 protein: CASTRMSETQYF; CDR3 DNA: TGTGCCAGCACCCGTATGTCAGAGACCCAGTACTTC
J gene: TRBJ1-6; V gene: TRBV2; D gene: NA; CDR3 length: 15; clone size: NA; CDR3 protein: CASSEGQEGNSPLHF; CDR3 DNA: TGTGCCAGCAGTGAAGGCCAGGAGGGTAATTCACCCCTCCACTTT
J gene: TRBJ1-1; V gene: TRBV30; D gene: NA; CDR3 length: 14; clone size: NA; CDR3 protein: CAWNFRGRDTEAFF; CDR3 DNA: TGTGCCTGGAATTTTCGTGGCAGGGACACTGAAGCTTTCTTT
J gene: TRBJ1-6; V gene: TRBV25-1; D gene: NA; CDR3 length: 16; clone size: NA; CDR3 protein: CASSEKGGVGNSPLHF; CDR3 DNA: TGTGCCAGCAGTGAAAAGGGGGGAGTGGGGAATTCACCCCTCCACTTT
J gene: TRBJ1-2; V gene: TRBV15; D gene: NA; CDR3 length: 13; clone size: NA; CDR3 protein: CATSIPAGRRYTF; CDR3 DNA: TGTGCCACCAGCATCCCTGCCGGGAGACGCTACACCTTC
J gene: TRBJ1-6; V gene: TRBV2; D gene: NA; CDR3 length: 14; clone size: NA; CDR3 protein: CASRDSKGRSPLHF; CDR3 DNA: TGTGCCAGCAGGGACTCGAAGGGTCGGTCACCCCTCCACTTT
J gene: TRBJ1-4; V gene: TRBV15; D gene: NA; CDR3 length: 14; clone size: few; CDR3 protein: CATSRDSRGEKLFF; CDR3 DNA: TGTGCCACCAGCAGGGACAGCAGAGGAGAAAAACTGTTTTTT
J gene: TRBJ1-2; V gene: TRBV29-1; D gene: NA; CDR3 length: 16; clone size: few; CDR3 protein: CSVYSVARDLGAGYTF; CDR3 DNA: TGCAGCGTATACAGTGTGGCCCGGGACTTAGGTGCTGGCTACACCTTC
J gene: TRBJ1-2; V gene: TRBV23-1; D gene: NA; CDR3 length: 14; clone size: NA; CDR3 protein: CASSPQGRWYGYTF; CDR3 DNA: TGCGCCAGCAGTCCCCAGGGACGGTGGTATGGCTACACCTTC
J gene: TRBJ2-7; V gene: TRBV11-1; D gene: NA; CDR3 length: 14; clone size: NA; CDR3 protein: CASRALRGTYEQYF; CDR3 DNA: TGTGCCAGCAGAGCACTACGGGGAACTTACGAGCAGTACTTC
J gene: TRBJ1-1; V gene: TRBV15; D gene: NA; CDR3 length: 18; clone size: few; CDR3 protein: CATSREVGGAGGNTEAFF; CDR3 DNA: TGTGCCACCAGCAGAGAAGTGGGAGGCGCCGGGGGGAACACTGAAGCTTTCTTT
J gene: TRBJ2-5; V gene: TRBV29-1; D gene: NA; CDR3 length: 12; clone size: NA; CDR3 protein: CSVGLGQETQYF; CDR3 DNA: TGCAGCGTCGGTCTAGGCCAAGAGACCCAGTACTTC
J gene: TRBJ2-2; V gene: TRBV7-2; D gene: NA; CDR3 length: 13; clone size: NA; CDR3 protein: CASSSRNTGELFF; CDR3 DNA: TGTGCCAGCAGCTCGAGGAACACCGGGGAGCTGTTTTTT
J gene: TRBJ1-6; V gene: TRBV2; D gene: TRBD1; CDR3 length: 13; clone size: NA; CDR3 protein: CASSGDRGSPLHF; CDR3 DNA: TGTGCCAGCAGTGGGGACAGGGGTTCACCCCTCCACTTT
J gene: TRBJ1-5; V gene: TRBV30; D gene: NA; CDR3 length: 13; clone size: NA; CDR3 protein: CAWGDSDNQPQHF; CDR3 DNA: TGTGCCTGGGGTGACAGCGACAATCAGCCCCAGCATTTT
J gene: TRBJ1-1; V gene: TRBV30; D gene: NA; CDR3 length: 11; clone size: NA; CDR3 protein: CAWSVGLEAFF; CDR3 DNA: TGTGCCTGGAGTGTGGGACTAGAAGCTTTCTTT
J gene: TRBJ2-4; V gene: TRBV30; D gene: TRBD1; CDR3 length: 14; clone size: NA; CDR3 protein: CAWNPGTGRDIQYF; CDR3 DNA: TGTGCCTGGAACCCGGGGACAGGGAGGGACATTCAGTACTTC
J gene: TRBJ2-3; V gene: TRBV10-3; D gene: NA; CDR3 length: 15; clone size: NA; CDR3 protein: CAISAAPRWEDTQYF; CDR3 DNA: TGTGCCATCAGTGCAGCTCCACGGTGGGAAGATACGCAGTATTTT
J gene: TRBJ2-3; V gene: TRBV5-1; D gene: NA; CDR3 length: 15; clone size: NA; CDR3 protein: CASSFQQGAGDTQYF; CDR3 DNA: TGCGCCAGCAGCTTTCAACAGGGCGCGGGAGATACGCAGTATTTT
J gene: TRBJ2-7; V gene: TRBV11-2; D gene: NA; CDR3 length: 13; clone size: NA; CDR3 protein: CASSFEGTYEQYF; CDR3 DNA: TGTGCCAGCAGCTTTGAAGGGACCTACGAGCAGTACTTC
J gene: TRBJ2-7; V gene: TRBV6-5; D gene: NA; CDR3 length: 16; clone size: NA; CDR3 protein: CASSYPLGGGSYEQYF; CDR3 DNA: TGTGCCAGCAGTTACCCCCTAGGTGGGGGGTCCTACGAGCAGTACTTC
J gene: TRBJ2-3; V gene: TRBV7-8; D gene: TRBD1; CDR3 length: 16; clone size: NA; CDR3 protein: CASSRHRDRVPDTQYF; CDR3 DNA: TGTGCCAGCAGCAGACACCGGGACAGGGTTCCAGATACGCAGTATTTT